What follows are 9 T cell receptor beta chains derived from one specimen sequenced in a study of cytomegalovirus exposure and HLA in healthy donors. Researchers ran the PCR with 60 Vbeta and 13 Jbeta primers. Here immunoSEQ multiplex PCR was the method, and the copy in TCRdb shows in-frame clones only, minus some. The sample records around 110,000 clones, 50% to 70% being singletons. Specimen: PBMCs. The source of these receptors is a woman in her 40s in good health and CMV-seropositive.

The chain joins TRBV9 to TRBJ2-5; 11 nucleotides match TRBD2. The CDR3 is 17 residues long. After removal of 0 bases from V and 5 bases from J, the junction contained 9 bases not matched to a gene. CDR1 SGDLS and CDR2 YYNGEE come from the germline V gene. The CDR3 sequence is CASSVEGLAAPGETQYF. CDR3 bases: TGTGCCAGCAGCGTAGAGGGACTAGCGGCCCCCGGGGAGACCCAGTACTTC.

This clone has only one observation. The chain joins TRBV14 to TRBJ1-2; D unresolved. The CDR3 is 18 amino acids. V was trimmed by 0 bases and J by 2 bases, leaving 19 bases between them. The V gene's germline CDR1 is SGHDN and CDR2 FVKESK. CDR3 protein: CASSQDRQARDLNYGYTF. The CDR3 nucleotides are TGTGCCAGCAGCCAAGATAGACAAGCCAGAGATCTCAACTATGGCTACACCTTC.

V is TRBV4-2 and J is TRBJ1-4; 7 bases match TRBD1. This CDR3 spans 16 amino acids. Unmatched junction bases numbered 4, after V lost 0 bases and J lost 3 bases. From germline, CDR1 is LGHNA and CDR2 YNFKEQ. The CDR3 bases are TGTGCCAGCAGCCAAGATCTGACAGGGCCTAATGAAAAACTGTTTTTT. Its translation is CASSQDLTGPNEKLFF.

V and J are TRBV5-4 and TRBJ2-7; 12 nucleotides line up with TRBD1. Losses at the gene ends were 5 bases for V and 5 bases for J; bases not matched to a gene: 2. The CDR3 is made up of 13 amino acids. Germline V gene sequence: CDR1 SGHNT, CDR2 YYREEE (reference sequence). The CDR3 DNA reads as TGTGCCAGCAGTCGGGACAGGGGGCACGAGCAGTACTTC. As protein: CASSRDRGHEQYF.

This chain links TRBV5-1 with TRBJ2-7, with 9 bases lining up with TRBD1. The CDR3 sequence is 15 residues long. Per germline, CDR1 SGHRS and CDR2 YFSETQ. After removal of 3 bases from V and 2 bases from J, the junction contained 6 bases not matched to a gene. The CDR3 DNA reads TGCGCCAGCAGCTCCTCGGGACAGGGTACCTACGAGCAGTACTTC. Encoded protein: CASSSSGQGTYEQYF.

The rearrangement links TRBV25-1 to TRBJ1-1; 7 bases agree with TRBD1. CDR1 is MGHDK and CDR2 is SYGVNS in the germline V gene. With 4 bases clipped from V and 9 bases from J, the junction kept 5 bases outside the gene matches. CDR3 size: 12 residues. The CDR3: CASSGHRGQAFF. The CDR3 DNA is TGTGCCAGCAGTGGACACAGGGGACAAGCTTTCTTT.

In its sample, this clone was seen a few times. This chain links TRBV6-6 with TRBJ2-7; the D gene is possibly TRBD1 (5 bases). The ends were cut back, 6 bases at V and 0 bases at J, with 15 bases in the middle. CDR1 is MNHNY, CDR2 SVGAGI, per germline (reference sequence). CDR3 length equals 15 residues. As DNA, the CDR3 is TGTGCCAGCAGGACAGACGGCAGCCCCTCCTACGAGCAGTACTTC. This translates into CASRTDGSPSYEQYF.

The table lists this clone with a few counts. CDR3 bases: TGTGCCAGCAGCTTAAGTGGGACAGGGGCCTACGAGCAGTACTTC. Residues: CASSLSGTGAYEQYF. J is TRBJ2-7 and V is TRBV7-9; 10 bases map to TRBD1. The CDR3 consists of 15 residues. From germline, CDR1 is SEHNR and CDR2 FQNEAQ (reference sequence). The ends lost 2 bases at V and 2 bases at J; junction bases unmatched: 3.

Only a few counts were recorded for this clone. The V call is TRBV6-5, the J call TRBJ2-7, with D possibly TRBD1 on 6 matching bases. Per the germline V gene, CDR1 is MNHEY and CDR2 is SVGAGI. Between the trimmed V and J ends, which lost 0 bases and 3 bases, there was a span of 15 bases. The CDR3 runs to 16 residues. The CDR3: CASSYSPRGPLYEQYF. The CDR3 region has the DNA TGTGCCAGCAGTTACTCCCCCAGGGGCCCGCTCTACGAGCAGTACTTC.